This T cell receptor beta chain is from a study of blood T cells in healthy people across ages. The study, taken as a whole, reports: Calculation of diversity from one million T cells yielded estimates considered to be underestimates. Strongly correlated with naive T cell percentage was TCR beta diversity. Long-lived donors had more naive CD4+ cells and higher diversity than aged donors.

A word on this clonotype: Its antigen remains unknown.

The CDR3 extends over 12 amino acids. V dropped 1 base and J dropped 7 bases, with 6 bases sitting between them. In germline, CDR1 is LGHDT, CDR2 YNNKEL (reference sequence). Next came a second PCR, run for about 6 to 12 cycles, which used a sample-barcoded 5' primer along with a J-beta primer mix. The authors tagged each cDNA molecule using a template-switch adaptor with 12 random nucleotides. TCRdb re-called the 5' RACE reads with MiXCR, one entry per CDR3 protein. The table lists some 1.1 million distinct CDR3 sequences, around two fifths of them singletons. This rearrangement joins TRBV3-1 to TRBJ2-3; no clear D gene. The receptor's source is a young man in good health. The sample was blood. The CDR3 DNA is TGTGCCAGCAGCCAAGCGGGTAATACGCAGTATTTT. It translates to CASSQAGNTQYF.